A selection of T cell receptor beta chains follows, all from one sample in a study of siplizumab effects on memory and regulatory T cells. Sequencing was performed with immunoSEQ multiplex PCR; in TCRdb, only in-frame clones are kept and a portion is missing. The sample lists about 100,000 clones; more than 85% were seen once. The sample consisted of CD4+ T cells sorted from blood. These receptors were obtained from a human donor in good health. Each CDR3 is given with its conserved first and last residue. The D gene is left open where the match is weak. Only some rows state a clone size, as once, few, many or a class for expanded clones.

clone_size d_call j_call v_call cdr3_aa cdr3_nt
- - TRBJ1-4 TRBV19 CASSEPPGFPHEKLFF TGTGCCAGTAGTGAACCTCCCGGGTTTCCTCATGAAAAACTGTTTTTT
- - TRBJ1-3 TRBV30 CAWSPYTLSGNTIYF TGTGCCTGGAGTCCCTACACCCTCTCTGGAAACACCATATATTTT
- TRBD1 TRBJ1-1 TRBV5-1 CASSLPFPDRDNMNTEAFF TGCGCCAGCAGCTTGCCTTTCCCTGACAGGGACAACATGAACACTGAAGCTTTCTTT
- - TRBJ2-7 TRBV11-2 CASSLLAGTSNEQYF TGTGCCAGCAGCTTACTCGCAGGGACGAGTAACGAGCAGTACTTC
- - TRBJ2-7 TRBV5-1 CASSFLNGPTYEQYF TGCGCCAGCAGCTTTCTAAACGGGCCAACCTACGAGCAGTACTTC
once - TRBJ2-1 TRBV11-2 CASSFLRRGGPSQNEQFF TGTGCCAGCAGTTTCCTGAGACGGGGCGGGCCCTCCCAAAATGAGCAGTTCTTC
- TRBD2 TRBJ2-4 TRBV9 CASSRGLAGPGEGKNIQYF TGTGCCAGCAGCAGAGGACTAGCGGGACCCGGTGAGGGCAAAAACATTCAGTACTTC
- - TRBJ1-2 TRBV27 CASSWAYTNYGYTF TGTGCCAGCAGTTGGGCTTATACTAACTATGGCTACACCTTC
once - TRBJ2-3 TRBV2 CASSRQGLDTQYF TGTGCCAGCAGTAGGCAGGGGTTAGATACGCAGTATTTT
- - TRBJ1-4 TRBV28 CASSLPLSPEKLFF TGTGCCAGCAGTCTGCCTTTAAGCCCTGAAAAACTGTTTTTT
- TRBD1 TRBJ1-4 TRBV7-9 CASSLRRGQGGEKLFF TGTGCCAGCAGCTTAAGAAGGGGACAGGGTGGTGAAAAACTGTTTTTT
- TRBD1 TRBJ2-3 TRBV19 CASLRTQGSSTDTQYF TGTGCCAGTCTTAGGACACAGGGGTCCAGCACAGATACGCAGTATTTT
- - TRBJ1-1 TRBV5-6 CASSLSGGQTEAFF TGTGCCAGCAGCTTGTCGGGGGGGCAGACTGAAGCTTTCTTT
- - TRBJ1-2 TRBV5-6 CASSSDGRYGYTF TGTGCCAGCAGCTCCGACGGCAGATATGGCTACACCTTC
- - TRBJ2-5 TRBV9 CASSVGGVDVRETQYF TGTGCCAGCAGCGTCGGTGGGGTTGATGTAAGAGAGACCCAGTACTTC
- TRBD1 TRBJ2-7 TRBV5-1 CATTPGDRVNEQYF TGCGCCACCACTCCCGGGGACAGGGTAAACGAGCAGTACTTC
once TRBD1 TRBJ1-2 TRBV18 CASSPKMQGALFDGYTF TGTGCCAGCTCACCAAAGATGCAGGGGGCACTCTTTGATGGCTACACCTTC
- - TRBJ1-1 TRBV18 CASSSVGGRSTEAFF TGTGCCAGCTCATCGGTCGGGGGTAGGTCCACTGAAGCTTTCTTT
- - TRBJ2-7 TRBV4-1 CASSSQLGSYEQYF TGCGCCAGCAGCTCCCAACTGGGTTCCTACGAGCAGTACTTC
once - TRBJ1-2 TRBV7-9 CASSLNDRNYGYTF TGTGCCAGCAGCTTAAATGACCGAAACTATGGCTACACCTTC
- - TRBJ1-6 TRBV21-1 CASRKQGNSPLHF TGTGCCAGCAGAAAACAGGGTAATTCACCCCTCCACTTT
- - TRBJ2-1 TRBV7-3 CASSPSDFLNEQFF TGTGCCAGCAGCCCCTCGGACTTTCTCAATGAGCAGTTCTTC
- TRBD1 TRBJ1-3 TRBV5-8 CASSRSTGGYGNTIYF TGTGCCAGCAGCCGGTCGACAGGGGGCTATGGAAACACCATATATTTT
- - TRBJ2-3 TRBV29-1 CSIEAVFADTQYF TGCAGCATTGAGGCAGTTTTTGCAGATACGCAGTATTTT
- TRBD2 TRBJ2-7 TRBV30 CAWSLTSGGYEQYF TGTGCCTGGTCCCTGACTAGCGGGGGATACGAGCAGTACTTC
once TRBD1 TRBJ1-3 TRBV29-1 CSVAEGGWDTIYF TGCAGCGTTGCAGAAGGGGGCTGGGACACCATATATTTT
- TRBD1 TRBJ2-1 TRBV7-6 CASSPVTGTGAVNEQFF TGTGCCAGCAGCCCGGTAACCGGGACAGGGGCTGTGAATGAGCAGTTCTTC
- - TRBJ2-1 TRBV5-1 CASRGSPQNNEQFF TGCGCCAGCAGGGGGAGTCCCCAGAACAATGAGCAGTTCTTC
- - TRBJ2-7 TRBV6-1 CASSNPRTIQYEQYF TGTGCCAGCAGCAACCCTCGGACTATTCAGTACGAGCAGTACTTC
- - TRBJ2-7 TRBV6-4 CASSAGQAGGTYEQYF TGTGCCAGCAGTGCCGGACAGGCGGGAGGAACGTACGAGCAGTACTTC
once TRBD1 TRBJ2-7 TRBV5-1 CASSSGQGASWAGEQYF TGCGCCAGCAGCTCCGGACAGGGGGCCTCTTGGGCGGGGGAGCAGTACTTC
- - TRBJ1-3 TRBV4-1 CASSQTPAGGNTIYF TGCGCCAGCAGCCAGACACCAGCAGGCGGAAACACCATATATTTT
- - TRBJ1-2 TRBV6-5 CASSYSRDPNYGYTF TGTGCCAGCAGTTACTCGAGAGACCCTAACTATGGCTACACCTTC
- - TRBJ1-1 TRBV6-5 CASSKTYIGGPEAFF TGTGCCAGCAGCAAAACGTATATAGGGGGACCTGAAGCTTTCTTT
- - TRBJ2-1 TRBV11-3 CASSLGGYTYNEQFF TGTGCCAGCAGCTTAGGGGGTTATACCTACAATGAGCAGTTCTTC
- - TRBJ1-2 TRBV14 CANLPRTF TGTGCCAACCTTCCGCGCACCTTC
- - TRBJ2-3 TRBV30 CAWSVGSGGMDTQYF TGTGCCTGGAGTGTTGGGAGCGGAGGCATGGATACGCAGTATTTT
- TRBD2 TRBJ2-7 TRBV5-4 CASSPAGREKYEQYF TGTGCCAGCAGCCCGGCGGGGCGGGAGAAGTACGAGCAGTACTTC
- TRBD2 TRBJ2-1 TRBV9 CASSVGRDYYNEQFF TGTGCCAGCAGCGTAGGGAGGGACTATTACAATGAGCAGTTCTTC
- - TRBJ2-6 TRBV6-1 CASGMDLSGANVLTF TGTGCCAGCGGGATGGATCTCTCTGGGGCCAACGTCCTGACTTTC
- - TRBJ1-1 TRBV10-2 CASSETANTEAFF TGCGCCAGCAGTGAAACAGCGAACACTGAAGCTTTCTTT
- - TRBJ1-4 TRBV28 CASSILGKGLSSAKLFF TGTGCCAGCAGCATTTTGGGGAAGGGACTCTCCAGCGCAAAACTGTTTTTT
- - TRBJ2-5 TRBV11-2 CASSLEAARRETQYF TGTGCCAGCAGCTTAGAGGCAGCCCGGAGGGAGACCCAGTACTTC
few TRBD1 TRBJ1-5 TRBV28 CASSWTGEGGNQPQHF TGTGCCAGCAGTTGGACAGGGGAGGGAGGCAATCAGCCCCAGCATTTT
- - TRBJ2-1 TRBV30 CARRDSHNEQFF TGTGCCCGCCGGGACTCCCACAATGAGCAGTTCTTC
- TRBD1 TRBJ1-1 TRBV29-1 CSVPRTGSGGTFF TGCAGCGTCCCCCGGACAGGCTCGGGGGGAACTTTCTTT
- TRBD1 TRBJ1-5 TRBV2 CAGSQAGGAEGQPQHF TGTGCCGGCAGCCAAGCAGGGGGCGCAGAAGGACAGCCCCAGCATTTT
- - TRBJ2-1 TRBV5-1 CASSPRVGASSSYNEQFF TGCGCCAGCAGCCCGAGGGTGGGAGCTTCGAGCTCCTACAATGAGCAGTTCTTC
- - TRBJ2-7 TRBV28 CASSLNQELYF TGTGCCAGCAGTTTAAACCAGGAGCTCTACTTC
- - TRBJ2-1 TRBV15 CATSRDGSHNEQFF TGTGCCACCAGCAGAGATGGCAGTCACAATGAGCAGTTCTTC
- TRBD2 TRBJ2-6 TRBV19 CASSTAGTSGESGANVLTF TGTGCCAGTAGTACAGCCGGGACTAGCGGGGAATCTGGGGCCAACGTCCTGACTTTC
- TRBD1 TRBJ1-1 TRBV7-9 CASSTRGRERIDTEAFF TGTGCCAGCAGCACTAGGGGGCGCGAGCGGATAGACACTGAAGCTTTCTTT
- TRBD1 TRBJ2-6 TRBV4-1 CASSFPGQGQSGANVLTF TGCGCCAGCAGCTTTCCGGGACAGGGGCAATCTGGGGCCAACGTCCTGACTTTC
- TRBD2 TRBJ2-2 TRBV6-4 CASSDGLGNTGELFF TGTGCCAGCAGTGACGGACTAGGGAACACCGGGGAGCTGTTTTTT